The clone carrying this T cell receptor (beta chain) appeared a few times. Germline V gene sequence: CDR1 SGHTA, CDR2 FQGTGA. The CDR3 contains 16 residues. The V and J ends lost 1 base and 4 bases respectively, with 15 bases between them. The sample originates from a study of blood T cells in healthy people across ages. For the second PCR, which ran for about 6 to 11 cycles, a sample-barcoded 5' primer and a J-beta primer mix were used. TCRdb re-called the 5' RACE reads through MiXCR, storing one row per CDR3 protein. The sample consists of roughly 1 million distinct CDR3 sequences, 20% to 25% of them appearing once. The same data also contributed to another study, on T cells of mothers and their children.

The sequenced sample consisted of blood. The origin of this receptor is a girl aged 2-10 years in good health. The rearrangement links TRBV7-3 to TRBJ2-3, with D perhaps TRBD2 (6 bases). The CDR3 protein is CASSLKGGEPPDTQYF. DNA for the CDR3: TGTGCCAGCAGCTTAAAAGGCGGGGAACCTCCAGATACGCAGTATTTT.